This T cell receptor (beta chain) is drawn from a study of shared clonotypes between healthy human individuals (dated by TCRdb to the early 2020s). Regarding the research as a whole: The cohort comprised a couple of women and a few men aged 18 to 49 years. Per donor, three plates each were used for CD4 naive and CD4 memory, two for CD8 naive, and one for CD8 memory. To estimate repertoire size and how much clonotypes are shared between individuals, the study performed deep sequencing of blood TCR repertoires from about five healthy adults. Different laboratories and diverse techniques were used to prepare libraries and sequence TCR repertoires, to increase sequencing depth and limit assay-specific biases. Leukapheresis yielded between about 0.94 and 9 billion PBMCs per donor.

For this clone: The specificity of this receptor is unknown. The sample holds no much larger clone one base away, and base qualities are not on file.

Results and caveats for the whole study, not just this receptor: Rarefaction of sorted-subset datasets indicated incomplete sequencing despite the large sequencing depth. The genetic and exposure-history diversity represented was limited by the small number of donors. Compared with non-shared clonotypes, the clonotypes found in all four sorted-subset donors had higher generation probabilities. Pairwise subsampling indicated that sequencing depth was expected to affect the degree of clonotype sharing among donors. Across a handful of donors, 5% to 6% of naive CD4, 3% to 4% of naive CD8, under 2.5% of memory CD4, and roughly 0.4% of memory CD8 clonotypes were shared. Naive subsets generally had larger estimated clonotype richness than memory subsets. Sampling was restricted to blood, and TCR repertoires in tissues likely differ from the TCR repertoires found in blood.

The CDR3 has 13 amino acids, counting the end cysteine and phenylalanine. Here the CDR3 DNA is all that survives: 39 bases in frame from base 1. Looking up the germline V gene yields CDR1 MGHRA and CDR2 YSYEKL. The V end loses 0 bases and the J end loses 6 bases, and a stretch of 9 bases separates them. The donors were healthy, HIV-negative adults who had no recently reported acute infections or vaccinations. All donors were Caucasian adults living in Nashville, Tennessee, USA. CD4+ T cells were enriched by magnetic negative selection, after which naive cells were positively selected on CD45RA and the negative fraction was taken as the memory subset. After blood collection by leukapheresis, PBMCs were isolated using Ficoll-Histopaque density gradient centrifugation and then cryopreserved in the vapor phase of liquid nitrogen. Purity and quantity of every magnetically sorted T cell population were checked by analytical flow cytometry. Genomic DNA was isolated from every sorted fraction and measured by UV absorbance on a Nanodrop 2000c.

TCR CDR3 regions were amplified from genomic DNA by multiplex PCR using the deep immunoSEQ assay. For each cell subset, the extracted genomic DNA was distributed evenly across all wells of several immunoSEQ 96-well plates, and each plate served as one replicate. For sorted subsets, 200 to 250 ng of genomic DNA, equivalent to around 31,000 T cell genomes, went into each replicate PCR. Purified libraries were quantified with a Qubit 3.0 fluorometer, sized on a Bioanalyzer 2100, and re-quantified with the KAPA Library Quantification kit. Every immunoSEQ 96-well plate was sequenced on a separate single-read 150-cycle Illumina NextSeq 550 flow cell. The source study handled its data this way. The immunoSEQ output contained only junctional sequences without quality scores, so filtering could not match that applied to full-length reads. Sequences were annotated with PyIR, a Python wrapper for IgBLAST v1.9, using IMGT germline references to assign V/J genes and CDR3. Reads with weak V/J assignments (E-value above 1e-6), missing CDR3, stop codons, out-of-frame junctions, or ambiguous translated residues were removed. V3J clonotypes were defined by identical inferred V gene, J gene, and CDR3 amino acid sequence. Percentage overlap between repertoires was computed as shared unique clonotypes divided by the size of the smaller repertoire. Richness of each repertoire was evaluated using RTK rarefaction, the Chao1 estimator, and Recon v2.1 estimates of unobserved clonotypes. OLGA was used to compute generation probabilities for all TCRbeta clonotypes that the gDNA method yielded from a few donors. Imported from immuneACCESS, the table was reduced by TCRdb to in-frame sequences with V and J called. These copies leave out some clones; in studies compared against another copy, an unresolved V gene accounts for under half, and the cause of the remainder is not known. V, J and clone size were drawn from that table, and D and trimming were deduced from the DNA. Within this sample are 180,000 or so clones, with approximately 95% of them counted one time only. The top ten clonotypes cover about 0.07% of the sample.

Recombination linked TRBV4-1 to TRBJ2-7; the D gene is unclear. The specimen was naive CD4+ T cells sorted from blood. The sample's cell subset or site label, decoded: CD45RA+ positively selected. The receptor's source is a woman aged 25-40 years in good health. The CDR3 has the sequence CASSQDGFSEQYF. In nucleotide form, the sequence is TGCGCCAGCAGCCAAGATGGGTTTAGCGAGCAGTACTTC.